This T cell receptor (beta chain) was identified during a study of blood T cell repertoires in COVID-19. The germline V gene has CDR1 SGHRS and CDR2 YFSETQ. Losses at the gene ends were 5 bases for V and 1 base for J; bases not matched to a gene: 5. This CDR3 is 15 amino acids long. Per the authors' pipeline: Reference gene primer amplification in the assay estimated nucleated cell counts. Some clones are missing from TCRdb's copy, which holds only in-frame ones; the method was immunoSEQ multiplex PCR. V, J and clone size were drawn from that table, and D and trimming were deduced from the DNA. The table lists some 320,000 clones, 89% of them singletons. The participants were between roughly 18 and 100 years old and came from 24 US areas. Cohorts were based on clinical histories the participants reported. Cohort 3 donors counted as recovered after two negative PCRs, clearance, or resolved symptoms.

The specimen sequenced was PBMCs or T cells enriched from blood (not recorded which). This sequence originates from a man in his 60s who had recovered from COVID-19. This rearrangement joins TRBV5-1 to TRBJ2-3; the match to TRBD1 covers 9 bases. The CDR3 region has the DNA TGCGCCAGCAGAGGACAGGGGATGGGCACAGATACGCAGTATTTT. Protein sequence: CASRGQGMGTDTQYF. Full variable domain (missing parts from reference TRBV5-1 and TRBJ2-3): KAGVTQTPRYLIKTRGQQVTLSCSPISGHRSVSWYQQTPGQGLQFLFEYFSETQRNKGNFPGRFSGRQFSNSRSEMNVSTLELGDSALYLCASRGQGMGTDTQYFGPGTRLTVL.